The rows below give T cell receptor beta chains drawn from one sample of a study of blood T cell repertoires in COVID-19. Data came from immunoSEQ multiplex PCR; TCRdb stores just in-frame clones and leaves some out. The table records 250,000 or so clones, nearly 90% of them present only once. Sequenced input: peripheral blood. These receptors were taken from a woman aged 40 to 50 who had recovered from COVID-19. CDR3s include the opening cysteine and the closing phenylalanine or tryptophan. D genes are given only for firm matches. Only part of the rows carry a size: once, few, many, or a class if the clone is expanded.

D gene	V gene	J gene	clone size	CDR3 protein	CDR3 DNA
.	TRBV19	TRBJ1-5	.	CASSPIGGQPQHF	TGTGCCAGTAGTCCAATCGGCGGGCAGCCCCAGCATTTT
TRBD2	TRBV3-1/TRBV3-2	TRBJ2-1	.	CASSQVGGTGREQFF	TGTGCCAGCAGCCAAGTGGGAGGGACGGGACGAGAGCAGTTCTTC
.	TRBV19	TRBJ1-1	.	CASSESLAPSEAFF	TGTGCCAGTAGTGAATCCCTGGCTCCTTCTGAAGCTTTCTTT
.	TRBV7-9	TRBJ2-1	.	CASSTGSGEISEQFF	TGTGCCAGCAGCACAGGATCGGGGGAAATTAGTGAGCAGTTCTTC
TRBD1	TRBV24-1	TRBJ2-1	.	CATSVTGGLEGEQFF	TGTGCCACCAGTGTCACAGGGGGGCTAGAGGGTGAGCAGTTCTTC
.	TRBV24-1	TRBJ1-1	.	CATSDLRATEAFF	TGTGCCACCAGTGATTTAAGAGCCACTGAAGCTTTCTTT
TRBD1	TRBV2	TRBJ2-7	.	CASSEFRTGGIDSYEQYF	TGTGCCAGCAGTGAATTTAGGACAGGAGGAATAGACTCCTACGAGCAGTACTTC
.	TRBV3-1/TRBV3-2	TRBJ1-2	.	CASSQEAGNYGYTF	TGTGCCAGCAGCCAAGAGGCAGGAAACTATGGCTACACCTTC
.	TRBV18	TRBJ2-6	.	CASSLDISGANVLTF	TGTGCCAGCTCACTAGATATTTCTGGGGCCAACGTCCTGACTTTC
TRBD2	TRBV12-5	TRBJ2-1	.	CASGLPVLAGAGNEQFF	TGTGCTAGTGGTCTCCCGGTACTAGCGGGAGCTGGCAATGAGCAGTTCTTC
TRBD1	TRBV30	TRBJ1-2	.	CAWRDRGLGYTF	TGTGCCTGGAGAGACAGGGGGCTTGGCTACACCTTC
.	TRBV5-4	TRBJ1-4	.	CASSFGEKLFF	TGTGCCAGCAGCTTCGGGGAAAAACTGTTTTTT
TRBD1	TRBV28	TRBJ1-2	.	CASSLQTGEVSYGYTF	TGTGCCAGCAGTTTACAAACAGGGGAGGTCAGCTATGGCTACACCTTC
TRBD1	TRBV18	TRBJ2-1	once	CASSPLGQGPNEQFF	TGTGCCAGCTCACCATTGGGACAGGGGCCCAATGAGCAGTTCTTC
TRBD1	TRBV19	TRBJ2-1	.	CASSPGTGGTNEQFF	TGTGCCAGTAGCCCCGGGACAGGGGGGACCAATGAGCAGTTCTTC
TRBD1	TRBV5-4	TRBJ2-7	.	CASSLGQGRNEQYF	TGTGCCAGCAGCTTAGGACAGGGGAGGAACGAGCAGTACTTC
TRBD2	TRBV9	TRBJ2-2	once	CASRIAGGTGELFF	TGTGCCAGCAGGATCGCGGGAGGGACCGGGGAGCTGTTTTTT
.	TRBV30	TRBJ2-5	.	CAWSVPNSRETQYF	TGTGCCTGGAGTGTACCTAACTCTAGAGAGACCCAGTACTTC
TRBD2	TRBV24-1	TRBJ2-2	.	CATSDPGGGNTGELFF	TGTGCCACCAGTGATCCCGGGGGGGGGAACACCGGGGAGCTGTTTTTT
.	TRBV11-3	TRBJ2-3	.	CASSLRSLSTDTQYF	TGTGCCAGCAGCTTGCGGAGCCTTTCCACAGATACGCAGTATTTT
TRBD1	TRBV27	TRBJ1-1	.	CASSLYRGIGVAEAFF	TGTGCCAGCAGTTTATACAGGGGGATCGGTGTCGCTGAAGCTTTCTTT
.	TRBV9	TRBJ2-5	.	CASSASGVPQETQYF	TGTGCCAGCAGCGCTTCGGGGGTTCCTCAAGAGACCCAGTACTTC
.	TRBV5-1	TRBJ2-5	.	CASSLGGLQGQETQYF	TGCGCCAGCAGCTTGGGGGGGCTCCAGGGCCAAGAGACCCAGTACTTC
.	TRBV10-1	TRBJ2-3	.	CASSDPASGTDTQYF	TGCGCCAGCAGTGACCCAGCGTCGGGCACAGATACGCAGTATTTT
TRBD2	TRBV5-1	TRBJ2-1	.	CASSLGSGTSGVSEFF	TGCGCCAGCAGCTTGGGATCCGGGACTAGCGGGGTTAGTGAGTTCTTC
.	TRBV21-1	TRBJ2-1	.	CASSKGASGLAVWSIF	TGTGCCAGCAGCAAAGGCGCTAGCGGGCTCGCGGTGTGGTCGATCTTC
TRBD1	TRBV7-9	TRBJ1-2	.	CASSLELGTGGSGYTF	TGTGCCAGCAGCTTAGAGTTAGGGACAGGGGGAAGTGGCTACACCTTC
TRBD2	TRBV11-2	TRBJ2-2	.	CASSLTTSGGGELFF	TGTGCCAGCAGCTTAACAACTAGCGGAGGAGGGGAGCTGTTTTTT
.	TRBV11-3	TRBJ2-1	.	CASSLAAAYNEQFF	TGTGCCAGCAGCTTAGCAGCGGCCTACAATGAGCAGTTCTTC
TRBD1	TRBV11-3	TRBJ2-1	.	CASSLGGQVNEQFF	TGTGCCAGCAGCTTAGGGGGACAGGTCAATGAGCAGTTCTTC
TRBD1	TRBV2	TRBJ1-1	.	CASKRQGREAFF	TGTGCCAGCAAACGACAGGGAAGGGAGGCTTTCTTT
.	TRBV5-1	TRBJ2-3	.	CASSFGGSTDTQYF	TGCGCCAGCAGCTTCGGGGGTAGCACAGATACGCAGTATTTT
TRBD2	TRBV2	TRBJ2-7	.	CASKSPKASGVVEQYF	TGTGCCAGCAAGTCCCCAAAGGCTAGCGGGGTCGTGGAGCAGTACTTC
.	TRBV6-5	TRBJ1-3	.	CASSYLSSGNTIYF	TGTGCCAGCAGTTATTTGAGTTCTGGAAACACCATATATTTT
.	TRBV30	TRBJ2-3	.	CAGGVLADTQYF	TGTGCCGGAGGGGTCCTTGCAGATACGCAGTATTTT
TRBD2	TRBV7-6	TRBJ2-2	.	CASSLLAGDFSGELFF	TGTGCCAGCAGCTTACTAGCGGGAGATTTCAGCGGGGAGCTGTTTTTT